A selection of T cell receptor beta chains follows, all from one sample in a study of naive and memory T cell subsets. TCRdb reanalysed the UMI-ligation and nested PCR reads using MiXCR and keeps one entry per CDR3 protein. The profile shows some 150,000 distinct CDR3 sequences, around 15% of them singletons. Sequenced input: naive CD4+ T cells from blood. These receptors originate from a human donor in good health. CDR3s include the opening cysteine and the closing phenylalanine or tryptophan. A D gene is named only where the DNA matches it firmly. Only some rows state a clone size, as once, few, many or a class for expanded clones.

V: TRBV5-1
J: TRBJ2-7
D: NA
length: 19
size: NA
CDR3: CASSYRYRDSGGRSYEQYF
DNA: TGCGCCAGCAGCTACAGATACCGGGATAGCGGAGGGAGATCCTACGAGCAGTACTTC

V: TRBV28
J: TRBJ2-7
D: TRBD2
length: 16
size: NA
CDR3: CASSSASVLGGSEQYF
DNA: TGTGCCAGCAGTTCGGCCTCCGTGTTGGGGGGGAGCGAGCAGTACTTC

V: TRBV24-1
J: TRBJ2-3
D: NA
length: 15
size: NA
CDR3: CATSDWGGSTDTQYF
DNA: TGTGCCACCAGTGATTGGGGCGGAAGCACAGATACGCAGTATTTT

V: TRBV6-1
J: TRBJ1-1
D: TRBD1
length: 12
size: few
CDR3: CASRGQGTEAFF
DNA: TGTGCCAGCAGAGGACAGGGAACTGAAGCTTTCTTT

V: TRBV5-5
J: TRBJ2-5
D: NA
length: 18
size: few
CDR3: CASSLGRQGWMVGETQYF
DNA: TGTGCCAGCAGCTTGGGGCGGCAGGGTTGGATGGTAGGAGAGACCCAGTACTTC

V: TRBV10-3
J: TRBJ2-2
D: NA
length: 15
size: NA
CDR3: CASREWTANTGELFF
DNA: TGTGCCAGCAGAGAGTGGACTGCGAACACCGGGGAGCTGTTTTTT

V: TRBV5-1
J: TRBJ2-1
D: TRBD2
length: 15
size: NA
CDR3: CASSLVLAGANEQFF
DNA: TGCGCCAGCAGCTTGGTACTAGCGGGGGCCAATGAGCAGTTCTTC

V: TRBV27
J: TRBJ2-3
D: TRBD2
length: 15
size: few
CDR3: CASSSQREGPDTQYF
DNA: TGTGCCAGCAGTTCCCAGCGGGAGGGCCCAGATACGCAGTATTTT

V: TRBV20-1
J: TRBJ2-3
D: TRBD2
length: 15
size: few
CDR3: CSAPASGSPTDTQYF
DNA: TGCAGTGCCCCGGCTAGCGGGAGTCCCACAGATACGCAGTATTTT

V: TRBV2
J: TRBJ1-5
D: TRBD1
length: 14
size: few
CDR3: CASRPDRANGPQHF
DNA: TGTGCCAGCAGACCCGACAGGGCAAACGGGCCCCAGCATTTT

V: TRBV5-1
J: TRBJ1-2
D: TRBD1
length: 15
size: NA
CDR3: CASSRSDRTVYGYTF
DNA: TGCGCCAGCAGCCGATCGGACAGGACGGTCTATGGCTACACCTTC

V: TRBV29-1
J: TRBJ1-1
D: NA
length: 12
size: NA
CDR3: CSVTGTNTEAFF
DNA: TGCAGCGTTACAGGGACAAACACTGAAGCTTTCTTT

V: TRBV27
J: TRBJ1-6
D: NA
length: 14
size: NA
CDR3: CASSFTKGNSPLHF
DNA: TGTGCCAGCAGTTTTACGAAGGGGAATTCACCCCTCCACTTT

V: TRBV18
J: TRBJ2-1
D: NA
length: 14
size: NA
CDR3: CASSPPERTNEQFF
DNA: TGTGCCAGCTCACCTCCGGAAAGAACAAATGAGCAGTTCTTC